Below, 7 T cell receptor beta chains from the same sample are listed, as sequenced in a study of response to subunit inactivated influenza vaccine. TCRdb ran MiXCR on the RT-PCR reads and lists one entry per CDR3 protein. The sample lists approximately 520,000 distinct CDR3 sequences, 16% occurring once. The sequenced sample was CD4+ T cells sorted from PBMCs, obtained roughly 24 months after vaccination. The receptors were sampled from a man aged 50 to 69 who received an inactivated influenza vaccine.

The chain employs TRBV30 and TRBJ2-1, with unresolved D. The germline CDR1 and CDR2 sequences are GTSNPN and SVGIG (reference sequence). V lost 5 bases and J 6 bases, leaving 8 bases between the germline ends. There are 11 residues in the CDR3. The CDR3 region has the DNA TGTGCCTGGCGGCGCTTCAATGAGCAGTTCTTC. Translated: CAWRRFNEQFF.

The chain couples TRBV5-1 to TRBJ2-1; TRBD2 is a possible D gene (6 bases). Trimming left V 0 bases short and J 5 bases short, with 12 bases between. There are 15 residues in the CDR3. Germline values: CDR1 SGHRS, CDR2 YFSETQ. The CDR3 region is CASSLVASEDNEQFF. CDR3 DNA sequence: TGCGCCAGCAGCTTGGTGGCTAGCGAGGACAATGAGCAGTTCTTC. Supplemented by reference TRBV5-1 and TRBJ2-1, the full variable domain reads KAGVTQTPRYLIKTRGQQVTLSCSPISGHRSVSWYQQTPGQGLQFLFEYFSETQRNKGNFPGRFSGRQFSNSRSEMNVSTLELGDSALYLCASSLVASEDNEQFFGPGTRLTVL.

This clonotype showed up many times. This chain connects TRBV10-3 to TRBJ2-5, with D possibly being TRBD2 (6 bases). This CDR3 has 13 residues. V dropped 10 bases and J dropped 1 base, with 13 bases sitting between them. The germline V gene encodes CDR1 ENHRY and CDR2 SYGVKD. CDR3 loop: CATKGGVQETQYF. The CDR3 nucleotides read TGTGCCACCAAAGGAGGGGTCCAAGAGACCCAGTACTTC.

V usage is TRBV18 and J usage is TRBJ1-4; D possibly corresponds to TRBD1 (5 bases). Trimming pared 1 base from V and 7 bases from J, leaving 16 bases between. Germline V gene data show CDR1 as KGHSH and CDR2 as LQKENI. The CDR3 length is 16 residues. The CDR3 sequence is CASSPQSADIGEKLFF. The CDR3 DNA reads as TGTGCCAGCTCACCACAATCGGCGGACATCGGTGAAAAACTGTTTTTT.

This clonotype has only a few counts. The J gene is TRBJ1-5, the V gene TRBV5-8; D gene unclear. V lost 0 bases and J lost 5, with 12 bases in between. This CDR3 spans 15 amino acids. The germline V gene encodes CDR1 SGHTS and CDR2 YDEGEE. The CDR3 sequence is CASSLDSFRDQPQHF. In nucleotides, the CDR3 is TGTGCCAGCAGCTTGGACAGCTTCCGGGATCAGCCCCAGCATTTT.

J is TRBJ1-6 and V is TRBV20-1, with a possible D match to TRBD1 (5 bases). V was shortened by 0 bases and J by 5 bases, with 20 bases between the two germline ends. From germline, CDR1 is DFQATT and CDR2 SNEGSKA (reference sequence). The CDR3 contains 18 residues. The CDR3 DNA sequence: TGCAGTGCTAGAGATGGCGGGAACCGCAGGGATGATAATTCACCCCTCCACTTT. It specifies CSARDGGNRRDDNSPLHF.

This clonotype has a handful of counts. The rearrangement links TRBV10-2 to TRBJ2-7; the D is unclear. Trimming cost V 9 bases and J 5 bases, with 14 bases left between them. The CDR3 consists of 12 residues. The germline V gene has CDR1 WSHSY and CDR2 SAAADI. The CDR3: CASVDGPHEQYF. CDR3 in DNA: TGCGCCAGTGTGGACGGCCCCCACGAGCAGTACTTC.